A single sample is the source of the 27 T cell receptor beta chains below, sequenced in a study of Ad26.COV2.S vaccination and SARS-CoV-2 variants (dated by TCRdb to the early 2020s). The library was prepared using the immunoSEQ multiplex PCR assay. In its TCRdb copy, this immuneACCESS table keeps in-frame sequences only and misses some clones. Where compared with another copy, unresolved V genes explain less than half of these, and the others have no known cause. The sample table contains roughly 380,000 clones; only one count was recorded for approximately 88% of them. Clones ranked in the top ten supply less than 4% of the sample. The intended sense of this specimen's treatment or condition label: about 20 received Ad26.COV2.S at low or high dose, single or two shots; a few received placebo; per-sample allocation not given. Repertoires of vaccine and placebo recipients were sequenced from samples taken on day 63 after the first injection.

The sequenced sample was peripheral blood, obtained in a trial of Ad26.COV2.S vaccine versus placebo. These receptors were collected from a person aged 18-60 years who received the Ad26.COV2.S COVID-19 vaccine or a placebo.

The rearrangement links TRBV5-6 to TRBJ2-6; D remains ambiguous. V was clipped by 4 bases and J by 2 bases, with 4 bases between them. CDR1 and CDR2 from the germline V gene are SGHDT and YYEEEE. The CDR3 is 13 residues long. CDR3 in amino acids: CASSHTGANVLTF. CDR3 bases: TGTGCCAGCAGCCATACTGGGGCCAACGTCCTGACTTTC.

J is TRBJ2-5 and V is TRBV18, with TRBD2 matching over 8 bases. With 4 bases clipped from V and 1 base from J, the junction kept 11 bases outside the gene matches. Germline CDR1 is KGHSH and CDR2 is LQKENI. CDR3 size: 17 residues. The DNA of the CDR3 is TGTGCCAGCTCACGGTTAGCGGGGTACGGCCCCCAAGAGACCCAGTACTTC. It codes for CASSRLAGYGPQETQYF.

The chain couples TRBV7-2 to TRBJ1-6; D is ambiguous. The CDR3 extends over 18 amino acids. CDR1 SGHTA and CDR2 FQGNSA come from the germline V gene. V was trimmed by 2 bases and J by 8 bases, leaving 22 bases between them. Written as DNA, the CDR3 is TGTGCCAGCAGCTTATTTTACGACCGACGGTCCCATTATTCACCCCTCCACTTT. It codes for CASSLFYDRRSHYSPLHF.

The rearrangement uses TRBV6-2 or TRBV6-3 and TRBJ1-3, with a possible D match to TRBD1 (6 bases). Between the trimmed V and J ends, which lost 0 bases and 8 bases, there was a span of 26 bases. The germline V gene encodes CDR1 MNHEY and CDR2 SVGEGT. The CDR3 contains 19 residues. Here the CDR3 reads CASSYSALYRDNDSDTIYF. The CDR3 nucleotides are TGTGCCAGCAGTTACTCGGCGCTGTACCGGGACAACGACAGTGACACCATATATTTT.

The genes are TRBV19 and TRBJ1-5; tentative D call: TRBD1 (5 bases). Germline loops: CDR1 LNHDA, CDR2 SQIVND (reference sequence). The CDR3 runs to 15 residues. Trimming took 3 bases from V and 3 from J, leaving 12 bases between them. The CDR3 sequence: CASSIKPGANQPQHF. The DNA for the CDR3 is TGTGCCAGTAGTATTAAACCTGGGGCCAATCAGCCCCAGCATTTT.

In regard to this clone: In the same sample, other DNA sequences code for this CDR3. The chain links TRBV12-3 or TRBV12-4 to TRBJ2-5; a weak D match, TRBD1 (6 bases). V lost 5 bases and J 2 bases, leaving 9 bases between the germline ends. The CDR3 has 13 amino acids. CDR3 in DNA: TGTGCCAGCAGTCTCAGGGGTCAAGAGACCCAGTACTTC. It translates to CASSLRGQETQYF.

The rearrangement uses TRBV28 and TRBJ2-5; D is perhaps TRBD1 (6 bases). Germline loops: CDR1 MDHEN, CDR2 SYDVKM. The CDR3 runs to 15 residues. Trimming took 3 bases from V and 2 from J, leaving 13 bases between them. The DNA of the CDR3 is TGTGCCAGCAGTTTCTTGCGGCAGGGGCAAGAGACCCAGTACTTC. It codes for CASSFLRQGQETQYF. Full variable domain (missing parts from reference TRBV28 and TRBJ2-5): DVKVTQSSRYLVKRTGEKVFLECVQDMDHENMFWYRQDPGLGLRLIYFSYDVKMKEKGDIPEGYSVSREKKERFSLILESASTNQTSMYLCASSFLRQGQETQYFGPGTRLLVL.

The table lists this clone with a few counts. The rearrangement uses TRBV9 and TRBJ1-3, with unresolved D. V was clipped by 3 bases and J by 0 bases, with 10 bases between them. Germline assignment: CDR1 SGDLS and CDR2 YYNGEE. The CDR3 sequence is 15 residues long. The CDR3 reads CASSGQSFSGNTIYF. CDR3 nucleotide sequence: TGTGCCAGCAGCGGGCAATCGTTCTCTGGAAACACCATATATTTT.

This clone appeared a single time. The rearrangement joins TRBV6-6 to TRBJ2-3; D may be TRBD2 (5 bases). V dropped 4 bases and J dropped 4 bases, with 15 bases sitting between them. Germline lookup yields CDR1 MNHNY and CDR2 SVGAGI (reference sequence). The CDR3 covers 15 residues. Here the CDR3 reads CASSLAGVVADTQYF. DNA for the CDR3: TGTGCCAGCAGTTTGGCCGGGGTAGTAGCAGATACGCAGTATTTT.

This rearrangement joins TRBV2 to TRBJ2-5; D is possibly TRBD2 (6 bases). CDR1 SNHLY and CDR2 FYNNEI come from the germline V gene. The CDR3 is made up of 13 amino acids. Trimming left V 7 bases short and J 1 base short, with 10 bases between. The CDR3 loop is CASTYSGQETQYF. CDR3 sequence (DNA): TGTGCCAGCACTTATAGCGGCCAAGAGACCCAGTACTTC.

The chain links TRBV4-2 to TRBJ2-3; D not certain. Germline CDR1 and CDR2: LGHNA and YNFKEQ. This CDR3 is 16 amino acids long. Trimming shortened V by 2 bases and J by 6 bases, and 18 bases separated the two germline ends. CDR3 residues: CASSQTLGPPRDTQYF. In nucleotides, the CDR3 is TGTGCCAGCAGCCAAACTCTAGGGCCCCCCCGGGATACGCAGTATTTT.

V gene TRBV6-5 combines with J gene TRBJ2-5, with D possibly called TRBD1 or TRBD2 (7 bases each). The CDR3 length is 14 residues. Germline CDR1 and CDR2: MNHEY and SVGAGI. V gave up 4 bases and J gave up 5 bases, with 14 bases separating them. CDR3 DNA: TGTGCCAGCAGTTCAGGGGGGGCCGGGGAGACCCAGTACTTC. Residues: CASSSGGAGETQYF.

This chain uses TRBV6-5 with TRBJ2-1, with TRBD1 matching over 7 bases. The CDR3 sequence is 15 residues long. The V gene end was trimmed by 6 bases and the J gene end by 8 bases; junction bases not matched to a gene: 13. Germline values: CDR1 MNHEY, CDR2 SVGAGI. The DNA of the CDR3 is TGTGCCAGCAGCTCGTCCGACAGGGAGTTCGATGAGCAGTTCTTC. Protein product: CASSSSDREFDEQFF.

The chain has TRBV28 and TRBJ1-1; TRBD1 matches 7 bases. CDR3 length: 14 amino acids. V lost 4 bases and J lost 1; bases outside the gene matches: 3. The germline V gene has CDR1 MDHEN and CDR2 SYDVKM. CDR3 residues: CASSSRQGNTEAFF. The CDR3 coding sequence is TGTGCCAGCAGTTCGCGACAGGGGAACACTGAAGCTTTCTTT.

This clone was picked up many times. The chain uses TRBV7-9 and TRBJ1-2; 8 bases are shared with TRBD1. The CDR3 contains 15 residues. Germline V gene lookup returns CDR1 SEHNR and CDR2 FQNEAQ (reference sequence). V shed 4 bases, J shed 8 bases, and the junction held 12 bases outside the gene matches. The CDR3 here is CASSSPIRQGAGYTF. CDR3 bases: TGTGCCAGCAGCTCACCGATTAGGCAGGGGGCAGGCTACACCTTC. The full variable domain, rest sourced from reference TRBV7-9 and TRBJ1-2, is DTGVSQNPRHKITKRGQNVTFRCDPISEHNRLYWYRQTLGQGPEFLTYFQNEAQLEKSRLLSDRFSAERPKGSFSTLEIQRTEQGDSAMYLCASSSPIRQGAGYTFGSGTRLTVV.

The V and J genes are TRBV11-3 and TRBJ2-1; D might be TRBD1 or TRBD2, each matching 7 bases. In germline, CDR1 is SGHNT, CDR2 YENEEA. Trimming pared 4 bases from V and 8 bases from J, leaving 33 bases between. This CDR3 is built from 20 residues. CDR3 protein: CASSSPIPETGRVTGDEQFF. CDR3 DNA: TGTGCCAGCAGCTCACCTATACCTGAGACAGGGAGGGTTACAGGCGATGAGCAGTTCTTC.

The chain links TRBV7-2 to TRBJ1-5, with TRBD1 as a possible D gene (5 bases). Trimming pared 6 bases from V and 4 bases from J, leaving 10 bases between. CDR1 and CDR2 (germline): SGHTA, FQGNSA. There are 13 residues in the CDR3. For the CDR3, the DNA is TGTGCCAGCAGGTCGACAGTTAATCAGCCCCAGCATTTT. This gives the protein CASRSTVNQPQHF.

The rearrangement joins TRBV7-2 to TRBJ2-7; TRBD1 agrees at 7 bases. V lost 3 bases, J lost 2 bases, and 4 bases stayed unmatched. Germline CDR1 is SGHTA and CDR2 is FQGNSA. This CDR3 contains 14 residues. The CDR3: CASSFPGQTYEQYF. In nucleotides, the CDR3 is TGTGCCAGCAGCTTCCCGGGACAGACCTACGAGCAGTACTTC. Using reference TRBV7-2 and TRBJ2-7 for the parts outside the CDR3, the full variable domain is GAGVSQSPSNKVTEKGKDVELRCDPISGHTALYWYRQSLGQGLEFLIYFQGNSAPDKSGLPSDRFSAERTGGSVSTLTIQRTQQEDSAVYLCASSFPGQTYEQYFGPGTRLTVT.

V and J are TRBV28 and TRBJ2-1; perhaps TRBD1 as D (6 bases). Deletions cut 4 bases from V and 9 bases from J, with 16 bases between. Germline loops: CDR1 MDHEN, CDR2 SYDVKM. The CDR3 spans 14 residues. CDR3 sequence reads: CASSSGTTWGEQFF. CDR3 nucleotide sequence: TGTGCCAGCAGTTCCGGGACAACTTGGGGTGAGCAGTTCTTC.

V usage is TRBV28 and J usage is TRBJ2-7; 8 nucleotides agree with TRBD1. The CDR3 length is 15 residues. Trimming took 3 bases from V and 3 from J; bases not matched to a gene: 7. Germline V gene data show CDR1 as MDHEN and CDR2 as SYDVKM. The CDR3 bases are TGTGCCAGCAGTTTGGATACAGGACAGGGCTACGAGCAGTACTTC. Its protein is CASSLDTGQGYEQYF.

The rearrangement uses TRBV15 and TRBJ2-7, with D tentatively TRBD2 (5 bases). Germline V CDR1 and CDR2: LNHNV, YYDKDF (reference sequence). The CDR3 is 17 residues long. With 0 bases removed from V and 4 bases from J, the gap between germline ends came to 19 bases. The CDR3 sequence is CATSRDGGRLMVYEQYF. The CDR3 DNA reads TGTGCCACCAGCAGAGATGGAGGCCGTTTGATGGTTTACGAGCAGTACTTC.

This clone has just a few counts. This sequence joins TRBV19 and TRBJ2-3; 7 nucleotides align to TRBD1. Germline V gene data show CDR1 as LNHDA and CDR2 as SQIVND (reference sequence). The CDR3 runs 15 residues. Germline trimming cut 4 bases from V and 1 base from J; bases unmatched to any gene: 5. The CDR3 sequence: CASSTRTGRTDTQYF. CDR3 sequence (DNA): TGTGCCAGTAGTACACGGACAGGACGCACAGATACGCAGTATTTT.

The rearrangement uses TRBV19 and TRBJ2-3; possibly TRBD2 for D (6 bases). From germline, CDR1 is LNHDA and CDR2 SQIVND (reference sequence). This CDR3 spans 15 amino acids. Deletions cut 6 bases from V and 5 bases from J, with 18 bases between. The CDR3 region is CASSPRGLSGDTQYF. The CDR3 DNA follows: TGTGCCAGTAGCCCCCGGGGACTCTCGGGAGATACGCAGTATTTT.

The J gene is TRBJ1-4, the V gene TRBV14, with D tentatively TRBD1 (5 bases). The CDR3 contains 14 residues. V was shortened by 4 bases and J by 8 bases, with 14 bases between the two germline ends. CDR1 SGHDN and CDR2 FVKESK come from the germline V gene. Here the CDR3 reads CASSPGPVGEKLFF. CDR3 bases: TGTGCCAGCAGCCCGGGGCCCGTTGGCGAAAAACTGTTTTTT.

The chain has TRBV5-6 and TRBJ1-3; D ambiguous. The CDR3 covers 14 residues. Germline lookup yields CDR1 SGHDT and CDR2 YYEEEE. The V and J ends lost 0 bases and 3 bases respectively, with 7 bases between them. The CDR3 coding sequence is TGTGCCAGCAGCTTGGGCATATTTGGAAACACCATATATTTT. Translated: CASSLGIFGNTIYF.

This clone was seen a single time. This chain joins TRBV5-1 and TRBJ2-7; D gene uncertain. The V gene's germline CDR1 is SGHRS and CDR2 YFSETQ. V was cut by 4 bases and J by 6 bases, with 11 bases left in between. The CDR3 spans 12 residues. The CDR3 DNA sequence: TGCGCCAGCAGCCCCCAGAGTAGCGAGCAGTACTTC. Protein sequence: CASSPQSSEQYF.

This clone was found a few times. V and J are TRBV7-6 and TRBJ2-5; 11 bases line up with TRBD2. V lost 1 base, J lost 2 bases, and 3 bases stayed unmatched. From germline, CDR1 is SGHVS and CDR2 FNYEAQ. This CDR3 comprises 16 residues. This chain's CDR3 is CASSLVLAGAQETQYF. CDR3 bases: TGTGCCAGCAGCTTAGTACTAGCGGGAGCTCAAGAGACCCAGTACTTC.